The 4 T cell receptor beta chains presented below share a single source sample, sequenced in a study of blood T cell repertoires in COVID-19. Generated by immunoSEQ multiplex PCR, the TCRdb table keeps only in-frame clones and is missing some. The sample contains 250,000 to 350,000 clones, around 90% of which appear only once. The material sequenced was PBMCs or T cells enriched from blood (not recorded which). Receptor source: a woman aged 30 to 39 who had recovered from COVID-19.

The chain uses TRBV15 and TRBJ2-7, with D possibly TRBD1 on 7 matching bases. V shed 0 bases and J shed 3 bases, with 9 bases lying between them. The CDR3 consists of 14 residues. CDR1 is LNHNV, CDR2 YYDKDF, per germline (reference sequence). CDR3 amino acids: CATSRDQGGYEQYF. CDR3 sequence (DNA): TGTGCCACCAGCAGAGATCAGGGGGGCTACGAGCAGTACTTC.

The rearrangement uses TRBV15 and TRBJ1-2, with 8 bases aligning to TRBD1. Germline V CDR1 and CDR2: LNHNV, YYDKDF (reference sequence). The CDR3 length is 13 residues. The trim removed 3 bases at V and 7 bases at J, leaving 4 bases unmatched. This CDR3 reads CATSSQGAGGYTF. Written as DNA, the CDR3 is TGTGCCACCAGCAGCCAGGGGGCCGGTGGCTACACCTTC. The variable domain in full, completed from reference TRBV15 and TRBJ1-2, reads DAMVIQNPRYQVTQFGKPVTLSCSQTLNHNVMYWYQQKSSQAPKLLFHYYDKDFNNEADTPDNFQSRRPNTSFCFLDIRSPGLGDTAMYLCATSSQGAGGYTFGSGTRLTVV.

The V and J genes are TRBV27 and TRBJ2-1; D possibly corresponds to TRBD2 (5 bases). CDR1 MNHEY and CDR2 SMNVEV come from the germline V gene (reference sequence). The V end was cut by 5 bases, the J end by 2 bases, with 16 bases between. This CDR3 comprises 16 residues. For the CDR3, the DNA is TGTGCCAGCAGTCCGCTACTAGTTAATACCTACAATGAGCAGTTCTTC. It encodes CASSPLLVNTYNEQFF.

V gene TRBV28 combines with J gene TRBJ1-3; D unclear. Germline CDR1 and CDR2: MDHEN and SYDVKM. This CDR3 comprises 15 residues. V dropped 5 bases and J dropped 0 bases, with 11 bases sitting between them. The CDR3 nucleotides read TGTGCCAGCAGTCTCCCACAATTCTCTGGAAACACCATATATTTT. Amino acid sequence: CASSLPQFSGNTIYF.